This T cell receptor (beta chain) was sequenced during a study of metastatic and nonmetastatic thyroid tumors. Treatment of any kind had been given to no patient before thyroid surgery. TCRdb reprocessed the PCR reads using MiXCR. The sample comprises about 5,000 clones, 25% of which are singletons, and 11% rests with the top ten. J lost 0 bases, V lost 0 bases, and 5 bases had no gene match. The CDR3 consists of 18 residues. CDR1 SNHLY and CDR2 FYNNEI come from the germline V gene. The chain carries TRBV2 and TRBJ1-2, with 12 bases matching TRBD1. The clonotype was recovered from a male donor with papillary thyroid cancer or a benign thyroid nodule (not recorded which). Some clones in this sample may be carry-over from other donors' samples. The sample was adjacent normal tissue. In DNA, the CDR3 is TGTGCCAGCAGTGAAGCTGGGACAGGGGGCCGATCTAACTATGGCTACACCTTC. Its protein is CASSEAGTGGRSNYGYTF.